This entry is about one T cell receptor beta chain. Its antigen remains unidentified. This sample is part of a study of CD8 T cells in ankylosing spondylitis. Study conclusions and caveats: The study identified a TCR beta motif of under ten highly homologous variants that appeared characteristic of ankylosing spondylitis blood. Some motif variants had been reported before (in reactive arthritis synovial fluid and blood). It was reported that disease-linked clones were significantly enriched in matched ankylosing spondylitis synovial fluid.

Researchers built TCR beta libraries using quantitative 5'-RACE with molecular barcodes. TCRdb recomputed calls from the 5' RACE reads with MiXCR, one row per CDR3 protein. The table shows around 340,000 distinct CDR3 sequences, with approximately 20% occurring only once. The sequence was obtained from a male donor with ankylosing spondylitis or in good health (not recorded which). Input material: blood, either unsorted or a sorted T cell fraction (not recorded which).

The CDR3 protein is CAWSVGAGGEETQYF. The CDR3 bases are TGTGCCTGGAGTGTTGGGGCAGGGGGCGAGGAGACCCAGTACTTC. This chain links TRBV30 with TRBJ2-5, with 8 bases aligning to TRBD1. There are 15 residues in the CDR3. Losses at the gene ends were 0 bases for V and 5 bases for J; bases not matched to a gene: 8. The germline V gene encodes CDR1 GTSNPN and CDR2 SVGIG (reference sequence).